This passage covers 2 T cell receptor beta chains from one sample sequenced in a study of blood T cell repertoires in COVID-19. Profiled with immunoSEQ multiplex PCR; TCRdb holds only in-frame clones, not every one. The sample records under 200,000 clones, approximately 91% being singletons. The material sequenced was peripheral blood. The receptors were gathered from a man between 18 and 35 years old with acute or convalescent COVID-19.

The gene calls are TRBV6-5 and TRBJ2-1, with a tentative D call TRBD1 (7 bases). The CDR3 has 15 amino acids. From germline, CDR1 is MNHEY and CDR2 SVGAGI. V gave up 8 bases and J gave up 7 bases, with 21 bases separating them. CDR3 residues: CASPGDSLLGNEQFF. The CDR3 DNA reads as TGTGCCAGCCCGGGGGACAGCCTCTTGGGGAATGAGCAGTTCTTC.

As regards this clone: The sample carries other DNA sequences with the same CDR3. This rearrangement joins TRBV7-2 to TRBJ2-7; D is perhaps TRBD1 (6 bases). The germline CDR1 and CDR2 sequences are SGHTA and FQGNSA. Trimming removed 5 bases at V and 1 base at J, with 12 bases between. The CDR3 has 14 amino acids. CDR3 DNA: TGTGCCAGCAGCACCCGGCAGGGGTCCTACGAGCAGTACTTC. The encoded protein is CASSTRQGSYEQYF.